One sample yielded the 20 T cell receptor beta chains listed below, sequenced in a study of T cell clonotyping in hematopoietic cell transplantation. TCRdb's table, derived via immunoSEQ multiplex PCR, lists solely in-frame clones and lacks some. The top ten clones hold less than 20% of a sample with around 21,000 clones, around three quarters of them seen once. As for time point: recipient sample about 28 days before transplant, after cytoreduction. Sequences were derived from peripheral blood mononuclear cells, sampled before stem cell transplant. Receptors originate from a man aged 55 to 69 with acute myeloid leukemia. Some clones in this sample may be carry-over from other donors' samples.

The chain carries TRBV29-1 and TRBJ2-1; D is uncertain. The V gene lost 6 bases and the J gene lost 7 bases, with 10 bases spanning the gap. In germline, CDR1 is SQVTM, CDR2 ANQGSEA. The CDR3 is made up of 11 amino acids. CDR3 in DNA: TGCAGCGTCAGTCAGCCGAATGAGCAGTTCTTC. As protein: CSVSQPNEQFF.

The chain couples TRBV11-3 to TRBJ1-4; 7 bases line up with TRBD1. The CDR3 is made up of 15 amino acids. Germline V lookup: CDR1 SGHNT, CDR2 YENEEA. J was trimmed by 0 bases and V by 3 bases; bases with no gene match: 1. CDR3 sequence (DNA): TGTGCCAGCAGCTTCGGGACAGCAACTAATGAAAAACTGTTTTTT. Protein product: CASSFGTATNEKLFF. Combining the CDR3 with reference TRBV11-3 and TRBJ1-4 gives the whole variable domain EAGVVQSPRYKIIEKKQPVAFWCNPISGHNTLYWYLQNLGQGPELLIRYENEEAVDDSQLPKDRFSAERLKGVDSTLKIQPAELGDSAVYLCASSFGTATNEKLFFGSGTQLSVL.

The rearrangement joins TRBV5-8 to TRBJ2-6, with unresolved D. The CDR3 length is 13 residues. The germline V and J ends were trimmed by 5 bases and 2 bases, with 5 bases remaining between them. The germline V gene has CDR1 SGHTS and CDR2 YDEGEE. CDR3 amino acids: CASRRTGANVLTF. The CDR3 DNA follows: TGTGCCAGCAGGAGAACTGGGGCCAACGTCCTGACTTTC.

The V and J genes are TRBV2 and TRBJ2-1; 8 bases fit TRBD2. Trimming removed 3 bases from V and 6 bases from J; junction bases left unmatched: 10. This CDR3 is 16 amino acids long. CDR1 SNHLY and CDR2 FYNNEI come from the germline V gene. CDR3 region: CASSEWRGAGTNEQFF. The CDR3 bases are TGTGCCAGCAGTGAGTGGCGGGGGGCCGGTACCAATGAGCAGTTCTTC.

This clone was counted between two and nine times. The chain has TRBV11-1 and TRBJ2-2; maybe TRBD1 (6 bases). The CDR3 extends over 15 amino acids. Per germline, CDR1 SGHAT and CDR2 FQDESV (reference sequence). V was shortened by 2 bases and J by 4 bases, with 11 bases between the two germline ends. The CDR3 DNA reads as TGTGCCAGCAGCTTAAAACAGGGTGTCACCGGGGAGCTGTTTTTT. Residues: CASSLKQGVTGELFF.

This clone was picked up a small number of times. The chain combines TRBV19 with TRBJ2-7, with 7 nucleotides matching TRBD1. V was pared by 3 bases and J by 3 bases, with 8 bases of the junction left unmatched. Germline V CDR1 and CDR2: LNHDA, SQIVND (reference sequence). The CDR3 is made up of 15 amino acids. CDR3 sequence: CASSMGSGGFYEQYF. The CDR3 DNA is TGTGCCAGTAGTATGGGGTCAGGGGGATTCTACGAGCAGTACTTC.

The rearrangement uses TRBV18 and TRBJ1-5; D remains ambiguous. The V end was cut by 0 bases, the J end by 6 bases, with 6 bases between. Germline loops: CDR1 KGHSH, CDR2 LQKENI. The CDR3 consists of 13 residues. The CDR3 bases are TGTGCCAGCTCACCACCGCTCGGTCAGCCCCAGCATTTT. It yields the protein CASSPPLGQPQHF.

The chain couples TRBV6-1 to TRBJ2-7, with a weak D call TRBD1 (5 bases). The CDR3 runs to 14 residues. V was cut by 1 base and J by 2 bases, with 9 bases left in between. Germline V gene data show CDR1 as MNHNS and CDR2 as SASEGT. Written as DNA, the CDR3 is TGTGCCAGCAGTGAAGGTTGGACAACCTACGAGCAGTACTTC. Translated, it gives CASSEGWTTYEQYF.

The CDR3 DNA reads TGTGCCAGTAGTTCCCAATTCAATCAGCCCCAGCATTTT. Translation gives CASSSQFNQPQHF. The chain employs TRBV19 and TRBJ1-5; D gene ambiguous. The CDR3 runs 13 residues. Per the germline V gene, CDR1 is LNHDA and CDR2 is SQIVND (reference sequence). Trimming shortened V by 5 bases and J by 3 bases, and 8 bases separated the two germline ends.

This clone was detected a few times. V and J are TRBV7-6 and TRBJ2-7, with 10 bases lining up with TRBD2. Germline values: CDR1 SGHVS, CDR2 FNYEAQ. V was clipped by 0 bases and J by 0 bases; unmatched bases: 8. The CDR3 consists of 18 residues. In DNA, the CDR3 is TGTGCCAGCAGCTTAGCGGCTAGCGGGGGCGGCAGCTCCTACGAGCAGTACTTC. Translating it yields CASSLAASGGGSSYEQYF.

The chain links TRBV4-2 to TRBJ2-2; TRBD1 agrees at 7 bases. The CDR3 loop spans 18 amino acids. The germline gives CDR1 LGHNA, CDR2 YNFKEQ. The trim removed 0 bases at V and 4 bases at J, leaving 11 bases unmatched. The CDR3 coding sequence is TGTGCCAGCAGCCAAGACGTAGCCGGGACAGTCTCCACCGGGGAGCTGTTTTTT. Residues: CASSQDVAGTVSTGELFF.

This chain connects TRBV7-6 to TRBJ2-7; D is ambiguous. The germline V gene has CDR1 SGHVS and CDR2 FNYEAQ. The CDR3 is 14 amino acids. The V end was cut by 2 bases, the J end by 1 base, with 9 bases between. The CDR3 DNA reads as TGTGCCAGCAGCTTAACCGGGTTTTCCTACGAGCAGTACTTC. It encodes CASSLTGFSYEQYF. The full variable domain, with the rest looked up from reference TRBV7-6 and TRBJ2-7, is GAGVSQSPRYKVTKRGQDVALRCDPISGHVSLYWYRQALGQGPEFLTYFNYEAQQDKSGLPNDRFSAERPEGSISTLTIQRTEQRDSAMYRCASSLTGFSYEQYFGPGTRLTVT.

V is TRBV30 and J is TRBJ1-1; D gene ambiguous. The CDR3 is 10 amino acids. Trimming left V 2 bases short and J 8 bases short, with 6 bases between. CDR1 and CDR2 from the germline V gene are GTSNPN and SVGIG (reference sequence). The DNA of the CDR3 is TGTGCCTGGAGTAGGATAGAAGCTTTCTTT. Amino acid sequence: CAWSRIEAFF.

This chain joins TRBV30 and TRBJ1-4; D unclear. This CDR3 region has 11 residues. Looked up from germline, CDR1 is GTSNPN and CDR2 is SVGIG (reference sequence). V dropped 0 bases and J dropped 8 bases, with 4 bases sitting between them. In nucleotides, the CDR3 is TGTGCCTGGAGTGTTCGGGAAAAACTGTTTTTT. This codes for CAWSVREKLFF. Together with reference TRBV30 and TRBJ1-4, the CDR3 gives the full variable domain: SQTIHQWPATLVQPVGSPLSLECTVEGTSNPNLYWYRQAAGRGLQLLFYSVGIGQISSEVPQNLSASRPQDRQFILSSKKLLLSDSGFYLCAWSVREKLFFGSGTQLSVL.

The genes are TRBV4-1 and TRBJ1-1; D gene ambiguous. CDR1 and CDR2 (germline): MGHRA, YSYEKL. There are 16 residues in the CDR3. Trimming removed 0 bases from V and 2 bases from J, with 13 bases in between. The CDR3 sequence: CASSQEHQAPNTEAFF. The CDR3 DNA follows: TGCGCCAGCAGCCAAGAGCACCAGGCCCCAAACACTGAAGCTTTCTTT.

Here the CDR3 reads CASSVGSANTGELFF. The CDR3 nucleotides read TGTGCCAGCAGCGTAGGTAGTGCGAACACCGGGGAGCTGTTTTTT. This chain uses TRBV9 with TRBJ2-2; D uncertain. Germline CDR1 and CDR2: SGDLS and YYNGEE. There are 15 residues in the CDR3. V shed 0 bases and J shed 0 bases, with 6 bases lying between them.

This clone appeared a few times. The genes are TRBV7-8 and TRBJ1-6, with a possible D match to TRBD1 (5 bases). The CDR3 contains 17 residues. Germline lookup yields CDR1 SGHVS and CDR2 FQNEAQ. V was trimmed by 2 bases and J by 7 bases, leaving 18 bases between them. The CDR3 protein is CASSLMGGSILNSPLHF. CDR3 nucleotides: TGTGCCAGCAGCTTAATGGGGGGGTCGATTTTAAATTCACCCCTCCACTTT. Full variable domain (outside the CDR3, taken from reference TRBV7-8 and TRBJ1-6): GAGVSQSPRYKVAKRGQDVALRCDPISGHVSLFWYQQALGQGPEFLTYFQNEAQLDKSGLPSDRFFAERPEGSVSTLKIQRTQQEDSAVYLCASSLMGGSILNSPLHFGNGTRLTVT.

V is TRBV4-3 and J is TRBJ1-2; D possibly corresponds to TRBD1 (5 bases). The CDR3 spans 13 residues. Trimming removed 2 bases at V and 8 bases at J, with 12 bases between. Germline values: CDR1 LGHNA, CDR2 YSLEER. CDR3 sequence reads: CASSQSTVGGYTF. Written as DNA, the CDR3 is TGCGCCAGCAGCCAATCGACAGTCGGGGGCTACACCTTC.

The chain recombines TRBV6-1 with TRBJ1-6; D remains unclear. This CDR3 contains 16 residues. The V end lost 2 bases, the J end lost 1 base, and 9 bases lay between the germline ends. Germline CDR1 MNHNS, CDR2 SASEGT. The CDR3 spells CASSERAVSYNSPLHF. The DNA for the CDR3 is TGTGCCAGCAGTGAAAGAGCAGTATCCTATAATTCACCCCTCCACTTT.

J is TRBJ1-2 and V is TRBV25-1; the D gene is possibly TRBD1 (5 bases). The CDR3 sequence is 13 residues long. Germline CDR1 and CDR2: MGHDK and SYGVNS. The V and J ends lost 2 bases and 6 bases respectively, with 10 bases between them. The chain's CDR3 is CASSERQGNGYTF. The CDR3 DNA reads as TGTGCCAGCAGTGAACGGCAGGGAAATGGCTACACCTTC.